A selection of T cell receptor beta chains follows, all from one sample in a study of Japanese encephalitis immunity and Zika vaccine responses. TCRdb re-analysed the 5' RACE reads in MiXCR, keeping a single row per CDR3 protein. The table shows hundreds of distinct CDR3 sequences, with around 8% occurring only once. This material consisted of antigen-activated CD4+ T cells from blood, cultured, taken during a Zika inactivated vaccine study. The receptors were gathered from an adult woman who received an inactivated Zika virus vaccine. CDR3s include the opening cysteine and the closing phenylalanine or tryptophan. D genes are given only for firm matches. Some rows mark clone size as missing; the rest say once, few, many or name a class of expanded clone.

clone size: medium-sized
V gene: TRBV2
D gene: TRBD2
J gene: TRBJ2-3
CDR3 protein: CASSPDLADNTDTQYF
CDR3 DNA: TGTGCCAGCAGTCCTGACCTAGCGGATAACACAGATACGCAGTATTTT

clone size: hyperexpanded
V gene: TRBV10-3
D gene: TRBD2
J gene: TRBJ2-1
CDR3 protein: CAISEGGGDNEQFF
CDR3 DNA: TGTGCCATCAGTGAGGGCGGGGGGGACAATGAGCAGTTCTTC

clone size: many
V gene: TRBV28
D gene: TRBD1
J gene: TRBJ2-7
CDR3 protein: CASSLLGTGEYEQYF
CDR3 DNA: TGTGCCAGCAGCCTCTTAGGGACAGGGGAATACGAGCAGTACTTC

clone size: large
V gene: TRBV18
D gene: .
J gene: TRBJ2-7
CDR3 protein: CASSPRQEGYEQYF
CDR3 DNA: TGTGCCAGCTCACCCCGACAGGAAGGCTACGAGCAGTACTTC

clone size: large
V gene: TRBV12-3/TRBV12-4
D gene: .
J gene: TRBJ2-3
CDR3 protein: CASSLQGTDTQYF
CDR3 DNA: TGTGCCAGCAGTTTACAGGGCACAGATACGCAGTATTTT

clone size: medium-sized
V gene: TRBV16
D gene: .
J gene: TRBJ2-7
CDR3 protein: CASSLGTRSYEQYF
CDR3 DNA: TGTGCCAGCAGCCTCGGTACACGGTCCTACGAGCAGTACTTC

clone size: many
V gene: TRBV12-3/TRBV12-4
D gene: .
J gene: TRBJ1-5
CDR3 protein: CASSLGAGMGQPQHF
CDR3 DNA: TGTGCCAGCAGTTTAGGGGCAGGGATGGGTCAGCCCCAGCATTTT

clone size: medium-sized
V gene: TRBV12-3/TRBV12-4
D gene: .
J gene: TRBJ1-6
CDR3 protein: CASSLSRGVGSPLHF
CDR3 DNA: TGTGCCAGCAGTTTATCACGGGGGGTGGGTTCACCCCTCCACTTT

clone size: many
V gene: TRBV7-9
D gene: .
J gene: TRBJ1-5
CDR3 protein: CASSPGNGNQCQHF
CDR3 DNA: TGTGCCAGCAGCCCAGGGAATGGCAATCAGTGCCAGCATTTT

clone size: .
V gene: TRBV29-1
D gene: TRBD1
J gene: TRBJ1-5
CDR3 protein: CSFSGTGVMVGNQPQHF
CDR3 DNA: TGCAGCTTCTCTGGGACAGGGGTAATGGTCGGCAATCAGCCCCAGCATTTT

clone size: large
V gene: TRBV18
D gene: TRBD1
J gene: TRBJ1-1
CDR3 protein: CASSGQGDNTEAFF
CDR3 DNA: TGTGCCAGCTCGGGACAGGGCGACAACACTGAAGCTTTCTTT